This is a list of T cell receptor beta chains from one sample in a study of T-cell memory formation after mild COVID-19. TCRdb reanalysed the 5' RACE reads using MiXCR and keeps one entry per CDR3 protein. The data contain 450,000 to 650,000 distinct CDR3 sequences, about 20% of them seen just once; the ten biggest clones take up approximately 8.4%. Sample: PBMCs or a T cell subset sorted from them (not recorded which). These TCRs come from an adult woman who had mild COVID-19 (a few samples of this study predate the infection). Cell type and time point are not known. Both conserved end residues are part of each CDR3.

TRBV24-1	TRBJ2-5	CATSVEGETQYF
TRBV3-1	TRBJ2-7	CASSQRVNEQYF
TRBV7-9	TRBJ2-5	CASSYSGRPEETQYF
TRBV5-4	TRBJ2-7	CASSLQAAPYEQYF
TRBV10-3	TRBJ2-1	CAKPGQGDEQFF
TRBV24-1	TRBJ2-3	CATSGGLLAGSTDTQYF
TRBV10-1	TRBJ2-7	CAIHPLADTYEQYF
TRBV4-1	TRBJ2-1	CASSQLDRSGNEQFF
TRBV10-3	TRBJ2-1	CAISEGTHSKGHNEQFF
TRBV12-3/TRBV12-4	TRBJ2-1	CASAREFNEQFF
TRBV5-1	TRBJ2-1	CASSFRSSYNEQFF
TRBV5-1	TRBJ2-7	CASSLNLGGFARADSYEQYF
TRBV12-3/TRBV12-4	TRBJ2-1	CASSFWTSGRSGEQFF
TRBV4-2	TRBJ2-7	CASSLPGGEYEQYF
TRBV30	TRBJ2-7	CAWSVGTWTYEQYF
TRBV7-8	TRBJ2-7	CASSPLAVSYEQYF
TRBV28	TRBJ1-1	CASSPQAGGGAEAFF
TRBV5-1	TRBJ2-3	CASSLVVGTGTDTQYF
TRBV20-1	TRBJ1-1	CSARSGQMNTEAFF
TRBV18	TRBJ2-6	CASSPWSSGANVLTF
TRBV5-1	TRBJ2-6	CPSSWAGTDDSGANVLTF
TRBV7-8	TRBJ2-1	CASSSRGLAASYNEQFF
TRBV29-1	TRBJ1-4	CSVRTGEYEKLFF
TRBV20-1	TRBJ2-6	CSARDFSGANVLTF
TRBV20-1	TRBJ2-7	CSAQPHWAYEQYF
TRBV23-1	TRBJ2-1	CASSHGARQGNEQFF
TRBV5-4	TRBJ1-1	CASSSTPSRTNTEAFF
TRBV23-1	TRBJ1-5	CASSQGGADQPQHF
TRBV12-3/TRBV12-4	TRBJ2-7	CASRPTGTGGEQYF
TRBV6-6	TRBJ2-7	CASSESAREQYF
TRBV11-2	TRBJ2-1	CASSLDNGGPGFF
TRBV3-1	TRBJ2-7	CASSQEPQPWKQYF
TRBV29-1	TRBJ2-3	CSVATSGTGTDTQYF
TRBV7-9	TRBJ2-1	CASSPKDRGRLYNEQFF
TRBV3-1	TRBJ2-1	CASSVNNEQFF
TRBV29-1	TRBJ1-2	CSVEKDDGYTF
TRBV20-1	TRBJ1-2	CSAIPRRINYGYTF
TRBV20-1	TRBJ2-2	CSAFRTGVSTGELFF
TRBV4-1	TRBJ2-7	CASSHSGKLYEQYF
TRBV20-1	TRBJ1-3	CSARSWTTNSGNTIYF
TRBV12-3/TRBV12-4	TRBJ1-1	CASSLASGNTEAFF
TRBV24-1	TRBJ2-1	CATSDSPPGSYNEQFF
TRBV7-9	TRBJ2-7	CASSLALGLAGGNSYEQYF
TRBV6-4	TRBJ2-3	CASSDSSQGTGDRVYTQYF
TRBV20-1	TRBJ2-2	CSARLRQVAGELFF
TRBV7-9	TRBJ2-7	CASTPGSRPYEQYF
TRBV27	TRBJ2-7	CASSSTSGSNYEQYF
TRBV12-3/TRBV12-4	TRBJ2-7	CASRIAGGLNEQYF
TRBV7-2	TRBJ2-7	CASSLTADLSGEQYF
TRBV6-5	TRBJ2-5	CASSQGTRLETQYF
TRBV5-1	TRBJ2-3	CASSLDTAADTQYF
TRBV2	TRBJ2-1	CASSRDRGNNEQFF
TRBV20-1	TRBJ1-5	CSAVKNNQPQHF
TRBV7-9	TRBJ2-1	CASSFTGAEQFF
TRBV7-3	TRBJ2-3	CASARSGRATRVTDTQYF
TRBV12-3/TRBV12-4	TRBJ2-1	CASSLLAGGPSNEQFF
TRBV7-9	TRBJ2-3	CASSPSGYADTQYF
TRBV11-2	TRBJ2-3	CASSPYLGGSTDTQYF
TRBV5-5	TRBJ2-7	CASSLETDLHYEQYF